These 27 T cell receptor beta chains came from one sample sequenced in a study of identical twins. MiXCR was run by TCRdb on the 5' RACE reads, yielding one entry per CDR3 protein. In the table there are about 530,000 distinct CDR3 sequences, 20% to 25% of which are singletons. The same sample was also used in a study of yellow fever vaccine responses in identical twins.

The source material was CD4+ T cells sorted from blood. The receptors come from a woman aged 18-29 years in good health.

This clonotype was counted a few times. This chain connects TRBV5-1 to TRBJ1-2; 9 bases are a match to TRBD1. Trimming removed 3 bases from V and 13 bases from J; junction bases left unmatched: 7. The V gene's germline CDR1 is SGHRS and CDR2 YFSETQ. The CDR3 runs 12 residues. The CDR3 bases are TGCGCCAGCAGCTCGAGACAGGGGGTAGGCACCTTC. It translates to CASSSRQGVGTF.

The genes are TRBV10-3 and TRBJ2-1; the D gene is possibly TRBD1 (5 bases). The CDR3 is 13 amino acids. Trimming removed 4 bases from V and 9 bases from J, with 13 bases in between. Germline V gene sequence: CDR1 ENHRY, CDR2 SYGVKD. The DNA for the CDR3 is TGTGCCATCAGTGGGTCAGGGTGGGGTGAGCAGTTCTTC. It translates to CAISGSGWGEQFF.

This chain links TRBV12-3 or TRBV12-4 with TRBJ2-2; 14 bases are a match to TRBD2. CDR3 length: 17 amino acids. The junction had 9 bases not matched to a gene; V was cut back by 5 bases and J by 7 bases. This CDR3 reads CASSPRTSGGNHGELFF. In DNA, the CDR3 is TGTGCCAGCAGTCCCAGGACTAGCGGGGGGAATCACGGGGAGCTGTTTTTT.

The chain combines TRBV7-8 with TRBJ2-7, with TRBD2 matching 12 bases. The length of the CDR3 is 16 residues. With V trimmed by 5 bases and J by 3 bases, 8 bases remained unmatched. Per the germline V gene, CDR1 is SGHVS and CDR2 is FQNEAQ. In DNA form, the CDR3 reads TGTGCCAGCAGCCGACTAGCGGGAGTACGAGGCTACGAGCAGTACTTC. Amino acids: CASSRLAGVRGYEQYF.

The chain is built from TRBV5-1 and TRBJ2-3; a possible D gene is TRBD1 (5 bases). CDR3 length equals 14 residues. V dropped 7 bases and J dropped 0 bases, with 12 bases sitting between them. Germline-derived CDR1 and CDR2 are SGHRS and YFSETQ. For the CDR3, the DNA is TGCGCCAGCCGGTGGACATCTAGCACAGATACGCAGTATTTT. This gives the protein CASRWTSSTDTQYF.

The CDR3 spells CASSGTRVSYTEAFF. The CDR3 nucleotides read TGTGCCAGCAGTGGAACCAGGGTCTCTTACACTGAAGCTTTCTTT. The J gene is TRBJ1-1, the V gene TRBV6-1, with D perhaps TRBD1 (5 bases). Deletions cut 4 bases from V and 3 bases from J, with 15 bases between. Germline lookup yields CDR1 MNHNS and CDR2 SASEGT. This CDR3 contains 15 residues.

This clonotype was recorded at least ten times. V gene TRBV12-3 or TRBV12-4 combines with J gene TRBJ1-1, with D unclear. V was trimmed by 5 bases and J by 5 bases, leaving 12 bases between them. The CDR3 length is 13 residues. The CDR3 DNA sequence: TGTGCCAGCAGTCTGGACTCGTTGACTGAAGCTTTCTTT. Its protein is CASSLDSLTEAFF.

This chain's CDR3 is CASSSRAYDNEQFF. CDR3 in DNA: TGTGCCAGCTCCTCCAGGGCTTACGACAATGAGCAGTTCTTC. The chain links TRBV18 to TRBJ2-1; perhaps TRBD1 as D (5 bases). This CDR3 comprises 14 residues. The germline gives CDR1 KGHSH, CDR2 LQKENI. Trimming removed 6 bases at V and 5 bases at J, with 14 bases between. The whole variable domain, remainder taken from reference TRBV18 and TRBJ2-1, is NAGVMQNPRHLVRRRGQEARLRCSPMKGHSHVYWYRQLPEEGLKFMVYLQKENIIDESGMPKERFSAEFPKEGPSILRIQQVVRGDSAAYFCASSSRAYDNEQFFGPGTRLTVL.

The J gene is TRBJ2-4, the V gene TRBV5-1, with D uncertain. The CDR3 loop spans 15 amino acids. V shed 0 bases and J shed 3 bases, with 10 bases lying between them. Germline CDR1 and CDR2: SGHRS and YFSETQ. CDR3 nucleotides: TGCGCCAGCAGCTTGGGGGCAGAAGGCAAAAACATTCAGTACTTC. This gives the protein CASSLGAEGKNIQYF.

This clonotype showed up just a few times. The rearrangement links TRBV3-1 to TRBJ1-1, with 8 nucleotides matching TRBD1. The CDR3 runs 15 residues. V lost 5 bases and J lost 1; bases outside the gene matches: 6. CDR1 and CDR2 (germline): LGHDT, YNNKEL (reference sequence). CDR3 region: CASSTRTGPNTEAFF. The CDR3 coding sequence is TGTGCCAGCAGCACTCGGACAGGGCCGAACACTGAAGCTTTCTTT.

The rearrangement links TRBV7-8 to TRBJ1-5, with 10 bases matching TRBD1. Germline V gives CDR1 SGHVS, CDR2 FQNEAQ. The CDR3 spans 16 residues. The J segment lost 2 bases and the V segment lost 2 bases, leaving 3 bases of the junction unmatched. Written as DNA, the CDR3 is TGTGCCAGCAGCTTAAGGGACAGGGGAGGCAATCAGCCCCAGCATTTT. Translation gives CASSLRDRGGNQPQHF.

The gene calls are TRBV3-1 and TRBJ2-1; 11 bases are shared with TRBD2. V shed 3 bases and J 10 bases; nucleotides not matched to a gene: 11. CDR3 length: 16 amino acids. CDR1 is LGHDT and CDR2 is YNNKEL in the germline V gene (reference sequence). CDR3 protein: CASSHPLLAGGREQFF. The CDR3 DNA reads as TGTGCCAGCAGCCACCCGTTGCTAGCGGGGGGAAGAGAGCAGTTCTTC.

This clonotype is a singleton in its sample. This chain joins TRBV12-3 or TRBV12-4 and TRBJ1-2; no clear D gene. The CDR3 extends over 13 amino acids. The V end was cut by 3 bases, the J end by 4 bases, with 9 bases between. CDR3 sequence: CASSFGTTYGYTF. As DNA, the CDR3 is TGTGCCAGCAGTTTCGGAACTACCTATGGCTACACCTTC.

J is TRBJ1-2 and V is TRBV4-1; D unresolved. This CDR3 region has 16 residues. Germline-derived CDR1 and CDR2 are MGHRA and YSYEKL. V gave up 1 base and J gave up 4 bases, with 16 bases separating them. The CDR3 loop is CASSQALRDQSYGYTF. The DNA for the CDR3 is TGCGCCAGCAGCCAAGCTTTGAGGGATCAGAGCTATGGCTACACCTTC.

This chain links TRBV18 with TRBJ1-1; possible D gene TRBD1, 6 bases. V was cut by 8 bases and J by 8 bases, with 15 bases left in between. The CDR3 length is 12 residues. CDR1 and CDR2 from the germline V gene are KGHSH and LQKENI. CDR3 residues: CASRPRGKEAFF. In DNA form, the CDR3 reads TGTGCCAGCCGACCAAGGGGGAAGGAAGCTTTCTTT.

This clonotype was detected ten times or more. The J gene is TRBJ2-2, the V gene TRBV12-3 or TRBV12-4, with 9 bases lining up with TRBD2. The CDR3 is 15 amino acids. With V trimmed by 6 bases and J by 2 bases, 4 bases remained unmatched. CDR3 nucleotide sequence: TGTGCCAGCAGGCTGACTAGCGGTAACACCGGGGAGCTGTTTTTT. Translation: CASRLTSGNTGELFF.

This chain uses TRBV5-1 with TRBJ1-3; no clear D gene. CDR3 length: 15 residues. V was shortened by 4 bases and J by 0 bases, with 11 bases between the two germline ends. CDR1 and CDR2 from the germline V gene are SGHRS and YFSETQ. The DNA for the CDR3 is TGCGCCAGCAGCAGGGCGGCGGGCTCTGGAAACACCATATATTTT. Its translation: CASSRAAGSGNTIYF.

The genes are TRBV7-2 and TRBJ2-3; no clear D gene. The CDR3 runs 14 residues. The germline CDR1 and CDR2 sequences are SGHTA and FQGNSA. V shed 9 bases and J shed 0 bases, with 13 bases lying between them. CDR3 nucleotides: TGTGCCAGTAAACAAGGTGGGAGCACAGATACGCAGTATTTT. Its protein product is CASKQGGSTDTQYF. The variable domain in full, with the rest retrieved from reference TRBV7-2 and TRBJ2-3, is GAGVSQSPSNKVTEKGKDVELRCDPISGHTALYWYRQSLGQGLEFLIYFQGNSAPDKSGLPSDRFSAERTGGSVSTLTIQRTQQEDSAVYLCASKQGGSTDTQYFGPGTRLTVL.

Only a few counts were recorded for this clonotype. This chain links TRBV5-1 with TRBJ2-7; 7 nucleotides match TRBD1. The V and J ends lost 0 bases and 2 bases, in that order; junction bases with no gene match: 5. Germline V CDR1 and CDR2: SGHRS, YFSETQ. The CDR3 consists of 15 residues. The CDR3 is CASSLEPQGAYEQYF. DNA for the CDR3: TGCGCCAGCAGCTTGGAGCCGCAGGGGGCCTACGAGCAGTACTTC.

The rearrangement joins TRBV7-9 to TRBJ2-7; D unclear. The CDR3 length is 13 residues. Germline V gives CDR1 SEHNR, CDR2 FQNEAQ (reference sequence). Between the trimmed V and J ends, which lost 5 bases and 6 bases, there was a span of 14 bases. The CDR3 region is CASSPDAPGEQYV. The CDR3, as DNA: TGTGCCAGCAGCCCCGACGCCCCTGGCGAGCAGTACGTC.

This rearrangement joins TRBV20-1 to TRBJ2-7, with a possible D match to TRBD1 (6 bases). Between the trimmed V and J ends, which lost 5 bases and 3 bases, there was a span of 14 bases. Germline-derived CDR1 and CDR2 are DFQATT and SNEGSKA (reference sequence). CDR3 size: 13 residues. The CDR3 nucleotides are TGCAGTGCTGCCTCGACAGGCGACTACGAGCAGTACTTC. This encodes CSAASTGDYEQYF.

This clonotype has ten or more counts. This chain links TRBV3-1 with TRBJ2-5; D remains unclear. Germline CDR1 LGHDT, CDR2 YNNKEL (reference sequence). This CDR3 has 11 amino acids. The V end lost 3 bases, the J end lost 4 bases, and 3 bases lay between the germline ends. CDR3 loop: CASSHRETQYF. As DNA, the CDR3 is TGTGCCAGCAGCCACAGAGAGACCCAGTACTTC.

This clonotype was detected a few times. The V and J genes are TRBV4-1 and TRBJ2-1, with TRBD2 identical over 7 bases. V gave up 0 bases and J gave up 3 bases; unmatched junction bases: 2. The CDR3 loop spans 15 amino acids. CDR1 is MGHRA, CDR2 YSYEKL, per germline. The CDR3 DNA follows: TGCGCCAGCAGCCAAGACCTAGCGGTCTACAATGAGCAGTTCTTC. It codes for CASSQDLAVYNEQFF.

This chain links TRBV15 with TRBJ2-5; D is uncertain. The germline CDR1 and CDR2 sequences are LNHNV and YYDKDF (reference sequence). This CDR3 has 14 residues. Trimming removed 0 bases at V and 2 bases at J, with 7 bases between. In DNA, the CDR3 is TGTGCCACCAGCAGAGACAGGCTTCAAGAGACCCAGTACTTC. Residues: CATSRDRLQETQYF.

The gene calls are TRBV6-1 and TRBJ2-1; 8 bases fit TRBD2. The CDR3 covers 15 residues. From germline, CDR1 is MNHNS and CDR2 SASEGT. V lost 11 bases, J lost 8 bases, and 17 bases stayed unmatched. The CDR3 spells CAAVWTSSLSDEQFF. For the CDR3, the DNA is TGTGCCGCTGTGTGGACTAGCTCACTGTCCGATGAGCAGTTCTTC.

The V and J genes are TRBV28 and TRBJ2-4, with a tentative D call TRBD2 (5 bases). CDR1 is MDHEN and CDR2 is SYDVKM in the germline V gene. The CDR3 totals 16 residues. With 6 bases removed from V and 2 bases from J, the gap between germline ends came to 17 bases. The CDR3 protein is CASRLGRKGPKNIQYF. CDR3 DNA sequence: TGTGCCAGCAGACTAGGGCGTAAGGGTCCCAAAAACATTCAGTACTTC.

This rearrangement joins TRBV2 to TRBJ2-7; D not certain. Germline lookup yields CDR1 SNHLY and CDR2 FYNNEI. The CDR3 is 11 amino acids. V was trimmed by 3 bases and J by 8 bases, leaving 8 bases between them. The chain's CDR3 is CASSDNLKQYF. DNA of the CDR3: TGTGCCAGCAGTGATAACCTGAAGCAGTACTTC.